This TCR beta chain was recovered during a study of T cell repertoires in aging, cancer and after chemotherapy. Trimming pared 1 base from V and 4 bases from J, leaving 8 bases between. There are 14 residues in the CDR3. Germline CDR1 is LNHDA and CDR2 is SQIVND (reference sequence). Multiplex touch-down PCR with TRB-A/B primers amplified rearranged V-D-J TRB sequences. TCRdb processed the multiplex PCR reads anew with MiXCR; each CDR3 protein has one entry. The repertoire holds 12,000 or so distinct CDR3 sequences, with under 30% as singletons. There are a few counts of this clonotype. Peripheral blood genomic DNA, not sorted cells or RNA, was the template.

The clonotype originates from a human donor in good health. The rearrangement links TRBV19 to TRBJ2-1; no clear D gene. The sequenced material came from blood. The CDR3 bases are TGTGCCAGTAGTATAGGGTCGCTATACAATGAGCAGTTCTTC. Protein sequence: CASSIGSLYNEQFF.